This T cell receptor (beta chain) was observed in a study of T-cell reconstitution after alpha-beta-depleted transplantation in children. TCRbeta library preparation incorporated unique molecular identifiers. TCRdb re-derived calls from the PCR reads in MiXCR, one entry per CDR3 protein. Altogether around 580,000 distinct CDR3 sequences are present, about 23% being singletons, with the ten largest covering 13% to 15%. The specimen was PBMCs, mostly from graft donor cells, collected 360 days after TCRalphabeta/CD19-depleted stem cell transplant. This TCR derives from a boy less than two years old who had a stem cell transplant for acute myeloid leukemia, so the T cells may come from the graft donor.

CDR3 DNA: TGCAGTGCTAGAGATAGACGTCGCAATGAGCAGTTCTTC. It yields the protein CSARDRRRNEQFF. The V gene is TRBV20-1, the J gene TRBJ2-1; D is unclear. With 0 bases removed from V and 6 bases from J, the gap between germline ends came to 9 bases. Germline CDR1 is DFQATT and CDR2 is SNEGSKA (reference sequence). The CDR3 length is 13 residues.